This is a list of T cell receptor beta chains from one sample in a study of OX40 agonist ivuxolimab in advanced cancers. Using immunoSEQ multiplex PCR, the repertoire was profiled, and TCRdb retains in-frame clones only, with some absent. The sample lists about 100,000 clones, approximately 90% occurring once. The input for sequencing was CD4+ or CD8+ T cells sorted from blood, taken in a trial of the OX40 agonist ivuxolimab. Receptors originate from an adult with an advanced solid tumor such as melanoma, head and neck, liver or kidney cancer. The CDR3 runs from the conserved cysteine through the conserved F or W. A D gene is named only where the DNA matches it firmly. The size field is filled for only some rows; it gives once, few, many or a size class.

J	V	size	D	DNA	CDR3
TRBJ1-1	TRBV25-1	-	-	TGTGCCAGCAGGGGGACGGGAGTAGGTGAAGCTTTCTTT	CASRGTGVGEAFF
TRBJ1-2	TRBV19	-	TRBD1	TGTGCCAGTAGTATAGGTACAGGGGGAAAGTATGGCTACACCTTC	CASSIGTGGKYGYTF
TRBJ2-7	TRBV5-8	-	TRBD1	TGTGCCAGCAGCTTCGGGGACAGGGGTATTCATAAGCAGTACTTC	CASSFGDRGIHKQYF
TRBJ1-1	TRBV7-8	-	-	TGTGCCAGCAGCCTACAACTAAACACTGAAGCTTTCTTT	CASSLQLNTEAFF
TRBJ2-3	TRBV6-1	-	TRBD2	TGTGCCAGCAGTGAAGCGGGAGGGACAGATACGCAGTATTTT	CASSEAGGTDTQYF
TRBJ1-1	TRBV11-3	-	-	TGTGCCAGCAGCTTACAGGGCGCTGAAGCTTTCTTT	CASSLQGAEAFF
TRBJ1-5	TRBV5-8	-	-	TGTGCCAGCAGCCCGGGACACCTGGGTCAGCCCCAGCATTTT	CASSPGHLGQPQHF
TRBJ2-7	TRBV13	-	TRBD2	TGTGCCAGCAGCTTAGCGGGAGGGCACTACGAGCAGTACTTC	CASSLAGGHYEQYF
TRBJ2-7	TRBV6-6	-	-	TGTGCCAGCAGTTACGCATACCGGGACTCCGAGCAGTACTTC	CASSYAYRDSEQYF
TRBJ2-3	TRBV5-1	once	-	TGCGCCAGCAGCTTGGACTCGAGCACAGATACGCAGTATTTT	CASSLDSSTDTQYF